Listed below are T cell receptor beta chains from one sample, sequenced in a study of blood T cell repertoires in COVID-19. Profiled with immunoSEQ multiplex PCR; TCRdb holds only in-frame clones, not every one. There are about 140,000 clones in the sample; about four fifths occur only once, and around 9% lies in the top ten. Sequencing was carried out using peripheral blood. These TCRs come from a man aged 30 to 39 with COVID-19, enrolled during active disease. Each CDR3 is given with its conserved first and last residue.

TRBV30	TRBJ1-4	CAWSEGHWNEKLFF
TRBV14	TRBJ2-7	CASSRGLAGLEQYF
TRBV28	TRBJ2-7	CASTLGLPGSYEQYF
TRBV7-8	TRBJ1-4	CASSLGTANEKLFF
TRBV27	TRBJ2-2	CASSLGQGGNTGELFF
TRBV5-4	TRBJ2-1	CASSSDSWSSYNEQFF
TRBV6-2/TRBV6-3	TRBJ1-1	CASSYAGQSTEAFF
TRBV5-6	TRBJ2-1	CASSLQLAGQVNEQFF
TRBV2	TRBJ1-3	CASRTGTGSGNTIYF
TRBV27	TRBJ2-1	CASSFLYNEQFF
TRBV4-3	TRBJ1-2	CASSQDTDYGYTF
TRBV6-5	TRBJ2-2	CASRPQGAGELFF
TRBV6-5	TRBJ1-1	CASNRQGRNTEAFF
TRBV4-3	TRBJ2-3	CASSPQAGDTQYF
TRBV24-1	TRBJ1-5	CATITTRRLQPQHF
TRBV4-1	TRBJ2-2	CASSRRMPTGVNTGELFF
TRBV7-9	TRBJ2-3	CASRKGVRYTDTQYF
TRBV7-7	TRBJ2-7	CASSLAAETHYEQYF
TRBV5-1	TRBJ1-1	CASSFTPPGQGHTEAFF
TRBV2	TRBJ2-7	CASIGTVYEQYF
TRBV4-1	TRBJ2-1	CASSQDGTSGRSEQFF
TRBV19	TRBJ1-5	CASSIDRQAYGEYSNQPQHF
TRBV18	TRBJ2-2	CASSQIVGRNTGELFF
TRBV5-5	TRBJ1-6	CASSASPDRASPLHF
TRBV24-1	TRBJ2-5	CATSDSGIVETQYF
TRBV7-2	TRBJ2-7	CASSGTGTGFAYEQYF
TRBV20-1	TRBJ2-7	CSGDRGNEQYF
TRBV6-5	TRBJ1-5	CASSPGTAEQPQHF
TRBV7-8	TRBJ1-1	CASSLARTGGGGKAFF
TRBV9	TRBJ2-2	CASSVRDNRNTGELFF
TRBV30	TRBJ1-5	CAWSVRDTTPQHF
TRBV10-3	TRBJ2-2	CAISGNPTGGNTGELFF
TRBV5-1	TRBJ2-7	CASSPDGGRSYEQYF
TRBV19	TRBJ2-2	CASSWGGNTGELFF
TRBV4-1	TRBJ2-3	CASSLAGHTDTQYF
TRBV6-5	TRBJ1-1	CASSTGQGGTEAFF
TRBV3-1/TRBV3-2	TRBJ2-3	CASRDSSGRAADTQYF
TRBV5-1	TRBJ2-3	CASRATESTDTQYF
TRBV11-2	TRBJ1-1	CASSPWSEAFF
TRBV18	TRBJ1-5	CASSSGTGEGQPQHF
TRBV11-2	TRBJ2-7	CASSLVGGIEYF
TRBV9	TRBJ1-5	CASSPGGGVNQPQHF
TRBV4-2	TRBJ1-4	CASSQDFIGSNEKLFF
TRBV19	TRBJ2-3	CASSIGAGGTDTQYF
TRBV6-6	TRBJ1-5	CASSYSSDFNQPQHF
TRBV21-1	TRBJ1-3	CASSIPGPRGSGNTIYF
TRBV7-9	TRBJ2-1	CASSRTGVDEQFF
TRBV24-1	TRBJ2-3	CATSEPPGTVGTDTDTQYF
TRBV28	TRBJ1-2	CASSYARGYTF
TRBV7-9	TRBJ2-3	CASSLGVGDTQYF
TRBV28	TRBJ1-1	CASSFEAEAFF
TRBV29-1	TRBJ2-5	CSAHSGTETQYF
TRBV5-4	TRBJ2-1	CASSRGQGALGHNEQFF
TRBV30	TRBJ2-3	CAWSRDSLTDTQYF
TRBV9	TRBJ2-1	CASSVVARGPGGYEQFF